The source of this TCR beta chain is a study of OX40 agonist ivuxolimab in advanced cancers. Germline V gives CDR1 LNHNV, CDR2 YYDKDF (reference sequence). There are 16 residues in the CDR3. V shed 3 bases and J 2 bases; nucleotides not matched to a gene: 5. A word on this clone: As yet, its antigen is unknown.

Using immunoSEQ multiplex PCR, the repertoire was profiled, and TCRdb retains in-frame clones only, with some absent. The top ten clones hold 1% to 1.5% of a sample with 100,000 to 140,000 clones, roughly 90% of them seen once. Study-wide results and limits: It was not determined which antigens were specifically recognized by the peripheral T cells that had undergone clonal expansion.

Sequenced here: CD4+ or CD8+ T cells sorted from blood, sampled in a trial of the OX40 agonist ivuxolimab. The TCR originated in an adult with an advanced solid tumor such as melanoma, head and neck, liver or kidney cancer. V is TRBV15 and J is TRBJ1-1; 11 bases fit TRBD1. As DNA, the CDR3 is TGTGCCACCAGCAGGGACAGGGGGCAAGGAAACACTGAAGCTTTCTTT. Its protein is CATSRDRGQGNTEAFF.